The 32 T cell receptor beta chains in this list originate from one sample, sequenced in a study of blood T cells in healthy people across ages. Primed by a sample-barcoded 5' primer and a J-beta primer mix, a second PCR proceeded for roughly 7 to 12 cycles. TCRdb reanalysed the 5' RACE reads using MiXCR and keeps one entry per CDR3 protein. The sample lists around 1,000,000 distinct CDR3 sequences, approximately 25% seen once, with around 0.7% in the top ten. These data were also reused for a study on T cells of mothers and their children.

The sequencing sample was made of blood. The receptors here all came from a girl aged 2-10 years in good health.

The chain joins TRBV12-3 or TRBV12-4 to TRBJ2-5; D gene ambiguous. The CDR3 runs 12 residues. V shed 3 bases and J shed 7 bases, with 9 bases lying between them. CDR3 region: CASSFKVGTQYF. DNA of the CDR3: TGTGCCAGCAGTTTCAAAGTCGGGACCCAGTACTTC.

The table lists this clonotype with a few counts. V gene TRBV20-1 combines with J gene TRBJ1-1; D is unclear. The CDR3 is 14 residues long. Germline assignment: CDR1 DFQATT and CDR2 SNEGSKA (reference sequence). V lost 3 bases and J lost 0, with 11 bases in between. The CDR3 region is CSARPSGLNTEAFF. In nucleotides, the CDR3 is TGCAGTGCTAGGCCCAGCGGGCTGAACACTGAAGCTTTCTTT.

The chain couples TRBV20-1 to TRBJ1-3; the D gene is possibly TRBD1 (6 bases). CDR1 and CDR2 (germline): DFQATT, SNEGSKA (reference sequence). The CDR3 sequence is 14 residues long. Trimming cost V 6 bases and J 0 bases, with 12 bases left between them. CDR3 sequence: CSAYDRLSGNTIYF. The CDR3 DNA is TGCAGTGCATACGACAGGCTCTCTGGAAACACCATATATTTT.

Only a few counts were recorded for this clonotype. Here the CDR3 reads CASSFGTFTQYF. CDR3 nucleotide sequence: TGTGCCAGCAGTTTCGGGACGTTTACCCAGTACTTC. The V call is TRBV12-3 or TRBV12-4, the J call TRBJ2-1, with D possibly being TRBD1 or TRBD2 (5 bases each). The last part of the DNA fits TRBJ2-5 better; the J call may be wrong. The CDR3 sequence is 12 residues long.

V usage is TRBV28 and J usage is TRBJ1-1, with 7 bases fitting TRBD1. From germline, CDR1 is MDHEN and CDR2 SYDVKM. After removal of 2 bases from V and 6 bases from J, the junction contained 18 bases not matched to a gene. The CDR3 contains 18 residues. CDR3 nucleotide sequence: TGTGCCAGCAGTTTAACAACCGGGGTGGACAGGATAGGCCCTGAAGCTTTCTTT. It codes for CASSLTTGVDRIGPEAFF.

CDR3 sequence: CATSLAGTGRTNTGELFF. CDR3 sequence (DNA): TGTGCCACCAGCCTAGCGGGGACCGGTAGAACGAACACCGGGGAGCTGTTTTTT. The V and J genes are TRBV24-1 and TRBJ2-2; 9 bases align to TRBD2. The CDR3 contains 18 residues. V gave up 7 bases and J gave up 0 bases; unmatched junction bases: 11. Germline CDR1 and CDR2: KGHDR and SFDVKD.

This clonotype was seen a few times. A junction end diverges from the germline sequence, so it may reflect a read error. The chain uses TRBV15 and TRBJ2-5, with D perhaps matching TRBD2 (7 bases). The CDR3 sequence is 17 residues long. Germline loops: CDR1 LNHNV, CDR2 YYDKDF (reference sequence). CDR3 nucleotide sequence: TGTGCCGCCAGCAGAGATAAAGCTTTGGGGGGGCGAGAGACCCAGTACTTC. Translated, it gives CAASRDKALGGRETQYF. The variable domain in full, with the rest retrieved from reference TRBV15 and TRBJ2-5, is DAMVIQNPRYQVTQFGKPVTLSCSQTLNHNVMYWYQQKSSQAPKLLFHYYDKDFNNEADTPDNFQSRRPNTSFCFLDIRSPGLGDTAMYLCAASRDKALGGRETQYFGPGTRLLVL.

As for this clonotype: Given a much more abundant clone one base away, this may be a read error. This sequence joins TRBV3-1 and TRBJ2-5, with no clear D. The J call may be incorrect, as the DNA end agrees better with TRBJ2-7. Germline V gene lookup returns CDR1 LGHDT and CDR2 YNNKEL (reference sequence). The CDR3 length is 18 residues. The CDR3 loop is CTSSQDFDRLTDVYEQYF. CDR3 sequence (DNA): TGTACCAGCAGCCAAGACTTCGACCGGCTCACGGACGTCTACGAGCAGTACTTC.

Only a few counts were recorded for this clonotype. The rearrangement uses TRBV7-2 and TRBJ2-5, with D perhaps matching TRBD2 (6 bases). Germline V lookup: CDR1 SGHTA, CDR2 FQGNSA. The CDR3 runs to 13 residues. V was shortened by 5 bases and J by 5 bases, with 12 bases between the two germline ends. The CDR3 is CASSVTRTETQYF. Written as DNA, the CDR3 is TGTGCCAGCAGCGTGACTAGGACGGAGACCCAGTACTTC.

The CDR3 DNA follows: TGCGCCAGCAGCCAAGATTTAAGGACAGGGAACACTGAAGCTTTCTTT. This encodes CASSQDLRTGNTEAFF. V and J are TRBV4-3 and TRBJ1-1, with 7 bases lining up with TRBD1. The CDR3 consists of 16 residues. V gave up 0 bases and J gave up 1 base; unmatched junction bases: 5. The V gene's germline CDR1 is LGHNA and CDR2 YSLEER.

The chain couples TRBV10-3 to TRBJ2-3; 8 bases are shared with TRBD2. The CDR3 runs 17 residues. The trim removed 3 bases at V and 2 bases at J, leaving 10 bases unmatched. Germline V lookup: CDR1 ENHRY, CDR2 SYGVKD. The CDR3 here is CAISDMTSARVTDTQYF. The CDR3 DNA reads as TGTGCCATCAGTGACATGACTAGCGCCAGAGTCACAGATACGCAGTATTTT.

The table lists this clonotype with a count of one. V usage is TRBV25-1 and J usage is TRBJ1-5; D call uncertain. The CDR3 runs 14 residues. Trimming left V 2 bases short and J 5 bases short, with 10 bases between. Looked up from germline, CDR1 is MGHDK and CDR2 is SYGVNS. This CDR3 is CASSESVSYQPQHF. DNA of the CDR3: TGTGCCAGCAGTGAAAGTGTTTCGTATCAGCCCCAGCATTTT. Together with reference TRBV25-1 and TRBJ1-5, the CDR3 gives the full variable domain: EADIYQTPRYLVIGTGKKITLECSQTMGHDKMYWYQQDPGMELHLIHYSYGVNSTEKGDLSSESTVSRIRTEHFPLTLESARPSHTSQYLCASSESVSYQPQHFGDGTRLSIL.

The CDR3 nucleotides are TGTGCCAGCAGTTGGGACGGTCCCCTTGAAGCTTTCTTT. This sequence encodes CASSWDGPLEAFF. The V gene is TRBV12-3 or TRBV12-4, the J gene TRBJ1-1, with D possibly being TRBD1 (5 bases). The CDR3 spans 13 residues. Trimming left V 4 bases short and J 7 bases short, with 13 bases between.

This clonotype was picked up a small number of times. The J gene is TRBJ2-1, the V gene TRBV7-9, with TRBD2 identical over 7 bases. The germline CDR1 and CDR2 sequences are SEHNR and FQNEAQ (reference sequence). This CDR3 region has 17 residues. V shed 5 bases and J 1 base; nucleotides not matched to a gene: 11. In DNA, the CDR3 is TGTGCCAGCAGCCCGAAGTCGCGGGAGTCGTCCTACAATGAGCAGTTCTTC. Its translation: CASSPKSRESSYNEQFF. The whole variable domain, filled in from reference TRBV7-9 and TRBJ2-1, reads DTGVSQNPRHKITKRGQNVTFRCDPISEHNRLYWYRQTLGQGPEFLTYFQNEAQLEKSRLLSDRFSAERPKGSFSTLEIQRTEQGDSAMYLCASSPKSRESSYNEQFFGPGTRLTVL.

This rearrangement joins TRBV2 to TRBJ2-5; D uncertain. The J call could be wrong; TRBJ2-1 is a better fit for the DNA end. The germline gives CDR1 SNHLY, CDR2 FYNNEI. The CDR3 has 12 amino acids. The CDR3 loop reads CASAPTANLQFF. Here the CDR3 DNA reads TGTGCCAGCGCCCCCACGGCTAACCTGCAGTTCTTC.

V gene TRBV29-1 combines with J gene TRBJ2-3; D gene ambiguous. With 8 bases removed from V and 1 base from J, the gap between germline ends came to 7 bases. This CDR3 contains 11 residues. Germline V lookup: CDR1 SQVTM, CDR2 ANQGSEA. CDR3: CSFPGTDTQYF. CDR3 nucleotides: TGCAGCTTCCCGGGCACAGATACGCAGTATTTT.

As concerns this clonotype: The junction shows a germline mismatch at one end, possibly a read error. This chain connects TRBV3-1 to TRBJ1-1; unclear D gene. Per germline, CDR1 LGHDT and CDR2 YNNKEL (reference sequence). The CDR3 loop spans 14 amino acids. CDR3 in amino acids: CASSQTRRNRFIWF. The CDR3 bases are TGTGCCAGCAGCCAGACCCGACGGAACCGATTTATATGGTTT.

The V call is TRBV4-1, the J call TRBJ2-2, with a possible D match to TRBD2 (5 bases). This CDR3 comprises 15 residues. Germline CDR1 is MGHRA and CDR2 is YSYEKL. Trimming took 0 bases from V and 4 from J, leaving 9 bases between them. CDR3: CASSQEAVSTGELFF. The CDR3 DNA sequence: TGCGCCAGCAGCCAAGAAGCGGTGAGCACCGGGGAGCTGTTTTTT.

In its sample, this clonotype was seen a few times. The chain is built from TRBV19 and TRBJ1-1; possible D gene TRBD1, 5 bases. The germline V and J ends were trimmed by 5 bases and 4 bases, with 17 bases remaining between them. Germline lookup yields CDR1 LNHDA and CDR2 SQIVND (reference sequence). The CDR3 spans 15 residues. The CDR3 DNA is TGTGCCAGTAGTGTGAAGGCAGGGTATCCCACTGAAGCTTTCTTT. Its protein is CASSVKAGYPTEAFF.

In this sample, this clonotype turned up many times. CDR3 loop: CASSPTSGNEQFF. The CDR3 DNA sequence: TGTGCCAGCAGCCCGACTAGCGGTAATGAGCAGTTCTTC. This rearrangement joins TRBV28 to TRBJ2-1; 9 nucleotides agree with TRBD2. V was pared by 6 bases and J by 7 bases, with 4 bases of the junction left unmatched. This CDR3 contains 13 residues. Germline V gives CDR1 MDHEN, CDR2 SYDVKM.

This clonotype was counted a few times. The chain joins TRBV9 to TRBJ2-5, with 10 bases fitting TRBD2. This CDR3 is built from 18 residues. Germline lookup yields CDR1 SGDLS and CDR2 YYNGEE. Trimming removed 4 bases from V and 4 bases from J; junction bases left unmatched: 16. Written as DNA, the CDR3 is TGTGCCAGCAGCTCCCCCCGCTCCCTAGCGGGGGTTGGAGAGACCCAGTACTTC. It encodes CASSSPRSLAGVGETQYF.

The table lists this clonotype with a few counts. V and J are TRBV6-5 and TRBJ2-5; 8 nucleotides align to TRBD1. The J call could be wrong; TRBJ2-7 is a better fit for the DNA end. The CDR3 consists of 14 residues. Germline CDR1 reads MNHEY; CDR2 reads SVGAGI. DNA of the CDR3: TGTGCCAGCAGGACCGGACAGGGAGACTACGAGCAGTACTTC. This gives the protein CASRTGQGDYEQYF.

The chain is built from TRBV5-1 and TRBJ1-2; possible D gene TRBD1, 6 bases. The CDR3 has 14 amino acids. Germline CDR1 is SGHRS and CDR2 is YFSETQ. V was pared by 4 bases and J by 2 bases, with 12 bases between. In DNA, the CDR3 is TGCGCCAGCAGCGCCAAGACAGGAAACTATGGCTACACCTTC. Translated: CASSAKTGNYGYTF. Full variable domain (outside the CDR3, taken from reference TRBV5-1 and TRBJ1-2): KAGVTQTPRYLIKTRGQQVTLSCSPISGHRSVSWYQQTPGQGLQFLFEYFSETQRNKGNFPGRFSGRQFSNSRSEMNVSTLELGDSALYLCASSAKTGNYGYTFGSGTRLTVV.

This clonotype was picked up a small number of times. The V gene is TRBV4-2, the J gene TRBJ1-4, with TRBD1 matching 7 bases. V dropped 4 bases and J dropped 5; count of bases not matched to a gene: 7. Germline V gene data show CDR1 as LGHNA and CDR2 as YNFKEQ. The CDR3 length is 15 residues. The CDR3 DNA sequence: TGTGCCAGCAGCCCCAGTGTGGGACAGAATGAAAAACTGTTTTTT. Its translation: CASSPSVGQNEKLFF.

This clonotype was seen only a few times. This chain links TRBV15 with TRBJ1-5, with D unresolved. CDR3 size: 12 residues. Germline V CDR1 and CDR2: LNHNV, YYDKDF (reference sequence). The ends were cut back, 8 bases at V and 1 base at J, with 6 bases in the middle. As DNA, the CDR3 is TGTGCCACCGGGGTAAGCAATCAGCCCCAGCATTTT. It specifies CATGVSNQPQHF.

This clonotype occurred a few times. V and J are TRBV20-1 and TRBJ2-5, with 10 bases fitting TRBD1. From germline, CDR1 is DFQATT and CDR2 SNEGSKA (reference sequence). CDR3 length: 13 residues. V lost 8 bases and J lost 2; bases outside the gene matches: 5. CDR3 sequence (DNA): TGCAGTCTGACAGGGGGCAAGCAAGAGACCCAGTACTTC. Translated: CSLTGGKQETQYF.

This clonotype has only one observation. The chain uses TRBV6-1 and TRBJ2-4; 9 bases match TRBD1. Trimming took 8 bases from V and 8 from J; bases not matched to a gene: 7. This CDR3 is 13 amino acids long. Germline CDR1 and CDR2: MNHNS and SASEGT. CDR3 residues: CASERDRVDIQYF. In DNA form, the CDR3 reads TGTGCCAGCGAACGGGACAGGGTCGACATTCAGTACTTC.

Concerning this clonotype: With a much larger clone just one base away, this may be a read error. The chain is built from TRBV12-3 or TRBV12-4 and TRBJ1-6; weak D call: TRBD1 (6 bases). V was pared by 2 bases and J by 8 bases, with 10 bases between. CDR3 length: 14 residues. The CDR3 region is CASSLQGTDSPLHF. As DNA, the CDR3 is TGTGCCAGCAGTTTACAGGGGACGGATTCACCCCTCCACTTT.

V gene TRBV20-1 combines with J gene TRBJ1-2; D is perhaps TRBD1 (5 bases). Germline V gene sequence: CDR1 DFQATT, CDR2 SNEGSKA (reference sequence). The CDR3 contains 12 residues. The V end was cut by 6 bases, the J end by 7 bases, with 15 bases between. In DNA, the CDR3 is TGCAGTGCCCGGGCGGGGGAGGGTGGCTACACCTTC. Translating gives CSARAGEGGYTF.

The rearrangement joins TRBV5-1 to TRBJ1-1; D possibly corresponds to TRBD1 (6 bases). Per the germline V gene, CDR1 is SGHRS and CDR2 is YFSETQ. The CDR3 has 17 residues. Trimming stripped 3 bases from V and 7 bases from J, with 25 bases between. The CDR3 nucleotides read TGCGCCAGCAGCTCGGCCCGGGACACCTCATATTGGAGTGAAGCTTTCTTT. It is translated as CASSSARDTSYWSEAFF.

The chain couples TRBV6-2 or TRBV6-3 to TRBJ2-5; 12 nucleotides match TRBD1. The DNA end is more similar to TRBJ2-1, so the J call may be wrong. Germline V gene data show CDR1 as MNHEY and CDR2 as SVGEGT. This CDR3 region has 19 residues. CDR3 amino acids: CASSFLSTGTGGKINEQFF. The CDR3 DNA reads as TGTGCCAGCAGTTTCTTATCAACCGGGACAGGGGGCAAGATCAATGAGCAGTTCTTC.

This clonotype was found a few times. Germline is not matched at one junction end, which may reflect a read error. As DNA, the CDR3 is TGTGCCAGCAGCCCCCGGGGGTCCACTGAAGCTTACTTT. Protein: CASSPRGSTEAYF. The gene calls are TRBV7-9 and TRBJ1-1, with a weak D call TRBD1 (5 bases). CDR3 length: 13 amino acids. In germline, CDR1 is SEHNR, CDR2 FQNEAQ (reference sequence).